A selection of T cell receptor beta chains follows, all from one sample in a study of response to subunit inactivated influenza vaccine. TCRdb reprocessed the RT-PCR reads with MiXCR, giving one entry per CDR3 protein. The sample lists about 500,000 distinct CDR3 sequences, 15% to 20% seen once, with 3% to 3.5% in the top ten. Sequencing used CD4+ T cells sorted from PBMCs, obtained approximately 25 months after vaccination. The receptor source for this set is a man between 50 and 69 years old who received an inactivated influenza vaccine. The CDR3 runs from the conserved cysteine through the conserved F or W. D genes are given only for firm matches. Size values are once, few and many counts, or a class for expanded clones, and some rows have none.

TGCGCCAGCAGCCACGGTGGCACAGAAGGGACCCAGTACTTC | CASSHGGTEGTQYF | NA | TRBJ2-5 | NA | TRBV4-3
TGCAGCGTTGAAAGTGAGCGAACGCTAAACACCATATATTTT | CSVESERTLNTIYF | NA | TRBJ1-3 | NA | TRBV29-1
TGTGCCAGCACCATGGGAGTAAACACCGGGGAGCTGTTTTTT | CASTMGVNTGELFF | NA | TRBJ2-2 | NA | TRBV7-9
TGTGCCACCGGACTAGCGGGAGCATCAGAGACCCAGTACTTC | CATGLAGASETQYF | TRBD2 | TRBJ2-5 | NA | TRBV24-1
TGTGCCAGCAGCAGACAACAGGAGACCCAGTACTTC | CASSRQQETQYF | NA | TRBJ2-5 | many | TRBV7-2
TGTGCCAGCAGGAGACAGTACCAAGAGACCCAGTACTTC | CASRRQYQETQYF | NA | TRBJ2-5 | NA | TRBV2
TGTGCCAGCGCCGGGACAGGGAGCAATCAGCCCCAGCATTTT | CASAGTGSNQPQHF | TRBD1 | TRBJ1-5 | NA | TRBV6-1
TGCGCCAGCAGTGAGTCTAGCCGGGATACGCAGTATTTT | CASSESSRDTQYF | NA | TRBJ2-3 | NA | TRBV10-1
TGTGCCAGCGCGAAGTCTTGGGGGAACCAAGAGACCCAGTACTTC | CASAKSWGNQETQYF | NA | TRBJ2-5 | NA | TRBV7-2
TGCAGTGCTAGAGATGGGGGAAATTACAATGAGCAGTTCTTC | CSARDGGNYNEQFF | NA | TRBJ2-1 | few | TRBV20-1
TGTGCCAGCTGCGGAACTGAGGGGCGTTCCCACGAGCAGTACTTC | CASCGTEGRSHEQYF | NA | TRBJ2-7 | few | TRBV28
TGCAGTGCTCCCGGTATGAGTTGGAGCACTGAAGCTTTCTTT | CSAPGMSWSTEAFF | NA | TRBJ1-1 | few | TRBV20-1
TGCAGTGCAAACAAAGGTCGTTACACCGGGGAGCTGTTTTTT | CSANKGRYTGELFF | NA | TRBJ2-2 | NA | TRBV20-1
TGTGCCAGTAGTACACGTTTCCAGAATGAGCAGTTCTTC | CASSTRFQNEQFF | NA | TRBJ2-1 | NA | TRBV19
TGTGCCAGCAGCTTGTCTGGAATACTACTAACAACCTATGGCTACACCTTC | CASSLSGILLTTYGYTF | NA | TRBJ1-2 | NA | TRBV5-5
TGTGCCAGCAGTTCCCCGCGGGCTAACAATGAGCAGTTCTTC | CASSSPRANNEQFF | NA | TRBJ2-1 | few | TRBV6-5
TGTGCCATCACCGAAGGTTCGAACACCGGGGAGCTGTTTTTT | CAITEGSNTGELFF | NA | TRBJ2-2 | NA | TRBV10-3
TGCAGCGTTCAGCCCCAGACAGGAGCTTTCTTT | CSVQPQTGAFF | NA | TRBJ1-1 | many | TRBV29-1
TGCGCCAGCAGCTTGGAGGGGATTGACTCACCCCTCCACTTT | CASSLEGIDSPLHF | NA | TRBJ1-6 | NA | TRBV5-1
TGTGCCAGCAGCTCCCCGCAGGTTGATACGCAGTATTTT | CASSSPQVDTQYF | NA | TRBJ2-3 | once | TRBV11-2
TGTGCCAGCTCACCCGGGACTAGCGGGAAGCAGTTCTTC | CASSPGTSGKQFF | TRBD2 | TRBJ2-1 | NA | TRBV18
TGTGCCAGCACCCCGGGACGCCCGAGCTCACCCCTCCACTTT | CASTPGRPSSPLHF | NA | TRBJ1-6 | NA | TRBV28
TGTGCCAGCAGCTTGGGGTCGTCGCGCTCTGGAAACACCATATATTTT | CASSLGSSRSGNTIYF | NA | TRBJ1-3 | NA | TRBV5-4
TGTGCCAGCAGTCCCAGGGGGCGGTACGTCAATGAGCAGTTCTTC | CASSPRGRYVNEQFF | TRBD1 | TRBJ2-1 | many | TRBV2
TGTGCCAGCAACCGACAAACGGGGGGCAGGGAGCAGTTCTTC | CASNRQTGGREQFF | NA | TRBJ2-1 | few | TRBV7-2
TGTGCCAGCAGCATTACGGATTTCACTGAAGCTTTCTTT | CASSITDFTEAFF | NA | TRBJ1-1 | few | TRBV28
TGTGCCAGCAGCCAAGATGGGGCCGGGGAGCTGTTTTTT | CASSQDGAGELFF | NA | TRBJ2-2 | many | TRBV3-1
TGTGCCTCCCGGCGGACTAGCGGGAGTTCCGGGGCCAACGTCCTGACTTTC | CASRRTSGSSGANVLTF | TRBD2 | TRBJ2-6 | NA | TRBV10-3
TGTGCCAGCAGCCAAGATCCCCAGGGGGCTGTGGAGACCCAGTACTTC | CASSQDPQGAVETQYF | TRBD1 | TRBJ2-5 | many | TRBV4-2
TGCAGCGCCGGTGCGGGTGAGCAGTTCTTC | CSAGAGEQFF | NA | TRBJ2-1 | NA | TRBV29-1
TGTGCCAGCAGCTTAGGGACAGATCCTTCCTACGAGCAGTACTTC | CASSLGTDPSYEQYF | NA | TRBJ2-7 | many | TRBV7-2
TGCAGTGCTAGAGAGTACTTAGCGGGAGGTTACAATGAGCAGTTCTTC | CSAREYLAGGYNEQFF | TRBD2 | TRBJ2-1 | few | TRBV20-1
TGTGCCAGCAGTTCGAGCCGAGGGGGGGGCTACACCTTC | CASSSSRGGGYTF | NA | TRBJ1-2 | many | TRBV12-3/TRBV12-4
TGTGCCAGCAGCGGTGGCAGCTCCTATAATTCACCCCTCCACTTT | CASSGGSSYNSPLHF | NA | TRBJ1-6 | NA | TRBV9
TGCAGTGCAGAATCTAGCGGAAGCTCCTACAATGAGCAGTTCTTC | CSAESSGSSYNEQFF | TRBD2 | TRBJ2-1 | NA | TRBV20-1
TGTGCCAGCACCCGTGGGACTAGCTGGACAGATACGCAGTATTTT | CASTRGTSWTDTQYF | TRBD2 | TRBJ2-3 | few | TRBV7-9
TGTGCCAGCAGCCAAGGGCTAGCGAAAAATGAGCAGTTCTTC | CASSQGLAKNEQFF | NA | TRBJ2-1 | NA | TRBV3-1
TGTGCCAGCTCAAGTCTGGACGGGATAAACACCGGGGAGCTGTTTTTT | CASSSLDGINTGELFF | NA | TRBJ2-2 | few | TRBV18
TGCAGTCCTCCCATGACTAGCGGGAGGGATACGCAGTATTTT | CSPPMTSGRDTQYF | TRBD2 | TRBJ2-3 | NA | TRBV20-1
TGTGCCAGCAGTTACTCGAGTGCAGGCGGGAGGGCCGGCTCCTACGAGCAGTACTTC | CASSYSSAGGRAGSYEQYF | TRBD2 | TRBJ2-7 | few | TRBV6-2/TRBV6-3
TGTGCCAGCAGGGTCGACAGGGGGCCCTACAATGAGCAGTTCTTC | CASRVDRGPYNEQFF | TRBD1 | TRBJ2-1 | few | TRBV2
TGCGCCAGCAGCATAGGGACAGGCTACCAAGAGACCCAGTACTTC | CASSIGTGYQETQYF | TRBD1 | TRBJ2-5 | few | TRBV5-1
TGTGCCAGCAGCCCGTGGACTAGCGGGAGGACCGGGGAGCTGTTTTTT | CASSPWTSGRTGELFF | TRBD2 | TRBJ2-2 | NA | TRBV9
TGCAGCGTTGAAAAGGGAACGGATACGCAGTATTTT | CSVEKGTDTQYF | NA | TRBJ2-3 | NA | TRBV29-1
TGTGCCATCAGTGAAAACCACATCTCCTATAATTCACCCCTCCACTTT | CAISENHISYNSPLHF | NA | TRBJ1-6 | few | TRBV10-3